The source of this TCR beta chain is a study of T cell responses to AZD1222 COVID-19 vaccine. Comment on this clone: Its antigen remains unknown.

Study observations and caveats: Females made up more of the donors, who were largely white British, and clonal diversity may have come out too low.

Clones were read by immunoSEQ multiplex PCR, and TCRdb kept only the in-frame ones, dropping some. Among approximately 150,000 clones, approximately 92% were seen once, and the ten largest hold about 1.5%. The germline gives CDR1 SGHTA, CDR2 FQGNSA. The junction had 13 bases not matched to a gene; V was cut back by 5 bases and J by 3 bases. The CDR3 length is 18 residues. This sequence joins TRBV7-2 and TRBJ2-7, with 13 bases lining up with TRBD2. This TCR came from an adult in good health. Sequenced material: peripheral blood, taken on day 0 of AZD1222 vaccination. Here the CDR3 reads CASSRGGLAGSGLYEQYF. CDR3 nucleotide sequence: TGTGCCAGCAGCCGTGGGGGACTAGCGGGGTCCGGCCTCTACGAGCAGTACTTC.